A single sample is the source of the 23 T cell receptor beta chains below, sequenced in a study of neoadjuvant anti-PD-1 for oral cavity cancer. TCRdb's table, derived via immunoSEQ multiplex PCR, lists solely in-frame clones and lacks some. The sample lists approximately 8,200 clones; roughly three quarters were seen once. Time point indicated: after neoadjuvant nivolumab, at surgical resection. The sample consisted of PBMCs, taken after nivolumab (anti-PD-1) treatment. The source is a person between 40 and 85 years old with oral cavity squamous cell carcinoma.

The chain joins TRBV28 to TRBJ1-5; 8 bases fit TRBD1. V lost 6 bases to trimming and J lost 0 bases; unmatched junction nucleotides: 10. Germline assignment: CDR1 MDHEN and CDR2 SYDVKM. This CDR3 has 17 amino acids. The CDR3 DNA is TGTGCCAGCAGACTAGGACAGGGCTTGCGTAGCAATCAGCCCCAGCATTTT. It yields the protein CASRLGQGLRSNQPQHF.

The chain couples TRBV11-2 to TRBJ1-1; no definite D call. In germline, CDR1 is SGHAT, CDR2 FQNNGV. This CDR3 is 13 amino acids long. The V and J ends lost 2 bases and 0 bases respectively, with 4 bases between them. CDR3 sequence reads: CASSLYMNTEAFF. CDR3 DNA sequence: TGTGCCAGCAGCTTATATATGAACACTGAAGCTTTCTTT.

CDR3 sequence: CASMKGLMNTEAFF. The CDR3 bases are TGTGCCTCCATGAAGGGGTTAATGAACACTGAAGCTTTCTTT. The rearrangement joins TRBV2 to TRBJ1-1; D may be TRBD1 (5 bases). Trimming took off 11 bases at V and 0 bases at J, with 16 bases between the two ends. CDR3 length: 14 residues. Germline CDR1 and CDR2: SNHLY and FYNNEI.

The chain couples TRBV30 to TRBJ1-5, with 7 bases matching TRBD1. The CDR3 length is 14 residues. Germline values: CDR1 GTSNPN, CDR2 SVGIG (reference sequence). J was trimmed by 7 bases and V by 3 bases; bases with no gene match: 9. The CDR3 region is CAWSPGQGEQPQHF. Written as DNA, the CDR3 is TGTGCCTGGAGCCCCGGGCAGGGGGAACAGCCCCAGCATTTT.

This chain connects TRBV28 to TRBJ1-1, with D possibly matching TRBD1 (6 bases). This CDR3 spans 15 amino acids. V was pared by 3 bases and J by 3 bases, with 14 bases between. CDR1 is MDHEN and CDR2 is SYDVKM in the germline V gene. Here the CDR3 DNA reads TGTGCCAGCAGTTTTTCCGCAGGGGCTTACACTGAAGCTTTCTTT. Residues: CASSFSAGAYTEAFF.

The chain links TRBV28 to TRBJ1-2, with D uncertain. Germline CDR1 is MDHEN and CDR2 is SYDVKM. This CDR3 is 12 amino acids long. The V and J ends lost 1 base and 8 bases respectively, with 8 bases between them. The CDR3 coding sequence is TGTGCCAGCAGTTTATTTCCTGGGGGCTACACCTTC. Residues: CASSLFPGGYTF.

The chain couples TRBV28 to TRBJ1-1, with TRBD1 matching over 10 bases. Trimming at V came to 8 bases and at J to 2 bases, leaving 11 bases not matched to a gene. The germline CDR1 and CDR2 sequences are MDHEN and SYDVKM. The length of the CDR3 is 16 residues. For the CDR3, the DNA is TGTGCCAGCCGGCGGGACAGGGGAGGGGGAAACACTGAAGCTTTCTTT. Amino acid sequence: CASRRDRGGGNTEAFF.

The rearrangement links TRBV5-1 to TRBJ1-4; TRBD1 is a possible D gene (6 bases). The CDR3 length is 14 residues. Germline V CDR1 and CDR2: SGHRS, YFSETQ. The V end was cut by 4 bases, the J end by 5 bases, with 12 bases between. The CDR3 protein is CASSPDSGNEKLFF. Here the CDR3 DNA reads TGCGCCAGCAGCCCGGACAGCGGGAATGAAAAACTGTTTTTT.

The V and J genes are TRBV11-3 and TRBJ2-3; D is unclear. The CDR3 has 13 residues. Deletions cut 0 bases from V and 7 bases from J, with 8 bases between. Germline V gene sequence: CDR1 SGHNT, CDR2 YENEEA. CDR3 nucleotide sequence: TGTGCCAGCAGCTTAGACGTGCGCAATACGCAGTATTTT. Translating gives CASSLDVRNTQYF.

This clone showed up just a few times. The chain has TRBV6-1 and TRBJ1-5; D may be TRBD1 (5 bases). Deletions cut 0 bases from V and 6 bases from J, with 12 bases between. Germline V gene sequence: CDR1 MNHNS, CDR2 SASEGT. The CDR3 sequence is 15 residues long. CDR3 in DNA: TGTGCCAGCAGTGAAGCGAGGGGATCTGCTCAGCCCCAGCATTTT. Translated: CASSEARGSAQPQHF.

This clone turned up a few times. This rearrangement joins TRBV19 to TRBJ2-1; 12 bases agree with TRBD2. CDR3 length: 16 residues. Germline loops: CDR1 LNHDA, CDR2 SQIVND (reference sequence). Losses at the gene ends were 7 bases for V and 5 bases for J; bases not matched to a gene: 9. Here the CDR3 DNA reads TGTGCCAGTAATAAACCTAGCGGGGGGGCAGACAATGAGCAGTTCTTC. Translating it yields CASNKPSGGADNEQFF. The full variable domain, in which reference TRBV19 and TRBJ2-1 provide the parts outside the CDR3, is DGGITQSPKYLFRKEGQNVTLSCEQNLNHDAMYWYRQDPGQGLRLIYYSQIVNDFQKGDIAEGYSVSREKKESFPLTVTSAQKNPTAFYLCASNKPSGGADNEQFFGPGTRLTVL.

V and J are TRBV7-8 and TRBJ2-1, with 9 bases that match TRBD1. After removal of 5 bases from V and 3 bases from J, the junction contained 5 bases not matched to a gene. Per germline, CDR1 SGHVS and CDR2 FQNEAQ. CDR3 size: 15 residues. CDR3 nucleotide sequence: TGTGCCAGCAGCCATGACAGGGGGATCTACAATGAGCAGTTCTTC. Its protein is CASSHDRGIYNEQFF.

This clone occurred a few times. The CDR3 DNA follows: TGTGCCAGCAGCTTGGACAGTCGGAATGAAAAACTGTTTTTT. Protein: CASSLDSRNEKLFF. The chain employs TRBV5-4 and TRBJ1-4; D is unresolved. This CDR3 is built from 14 residues. From germline, CDR1 is SGHNT and CDR2 YYREEE (reference sequence). The germline V and J ends were trimmed by 0 bases and 5 bases, with 8 bases remaining between them.

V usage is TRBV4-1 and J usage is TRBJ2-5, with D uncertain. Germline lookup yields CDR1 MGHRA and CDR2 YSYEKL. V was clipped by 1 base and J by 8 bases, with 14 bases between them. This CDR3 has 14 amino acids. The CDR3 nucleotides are TGCGCCAGCAGCCAAGGGACGTCCGAGAGCACCCAGTACTTC. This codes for CASSQGTSESTQYF.

The CDR3 nucleotides are TGCAGTGCTAGAGATACACTTGAGCAGTTCTTC. Protein: CSARDTLEQFF. The V call is TRBV20-1, the J call TRBJ2-1; no firm D call. The V end was cut by 0 bases, the J end by 9 bases, with 6 bases between. Germline V CDR1 and CDR2: DFQATT, SNEGSKA (reference sequence). The CDR3 has 11 amino acids.

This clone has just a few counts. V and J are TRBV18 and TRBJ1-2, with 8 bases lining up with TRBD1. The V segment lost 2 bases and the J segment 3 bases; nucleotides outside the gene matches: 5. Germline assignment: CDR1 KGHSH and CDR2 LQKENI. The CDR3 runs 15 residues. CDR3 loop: CASSPAAGGDYGYTF. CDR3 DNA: TGTGCCAGCTCACCAGCGGCAGGGGGCGACTATGGCTACACCTTC.

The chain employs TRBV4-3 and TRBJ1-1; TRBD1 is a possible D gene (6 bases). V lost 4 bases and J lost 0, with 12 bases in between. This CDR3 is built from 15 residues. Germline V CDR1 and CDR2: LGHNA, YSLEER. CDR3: CASSLGGTLNTEAFF. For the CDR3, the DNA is TGCGCCAGCAGCCTAGGGGGGACCTTGAACACTGAAGCTTTCTTT.

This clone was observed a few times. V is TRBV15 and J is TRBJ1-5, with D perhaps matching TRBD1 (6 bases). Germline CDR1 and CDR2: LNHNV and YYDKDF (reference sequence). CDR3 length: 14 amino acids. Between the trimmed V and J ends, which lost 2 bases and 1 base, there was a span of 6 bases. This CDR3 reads CATSRQGSNQPQHF. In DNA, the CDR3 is TGTGCCACCAGCAGACAGGGGAGCAATCAGCCCCAGCATTTT. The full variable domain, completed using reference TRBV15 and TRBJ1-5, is DAMVIQNPRYQVTQFGKPVTLSCSQTLNHNVMYWYQQKSSQAPKLLFHYYDKDFNNEADTPDNFQSRRPNTSFCFLDIRSPGLGDTAMYLCATSRQGSNQPQHFGDGTRLSIL.

This CDR3 reads CASIQTSGGPYTQYF. CDR3 coding DNA: TGTGCCAGCATCCAGACTAGCGGGGGTCCTTATACGCAGTATTTT. The V and J genes are TRBV2 and TRBJ2-3, with TRBD2 matching over 12 bases. The CDR3 totals 15 residues. After removal of 7 bases from V and 7 bases from J, the junction contained 9 bases not matched to a gene. Germline V gives CDR1 SNHLY, CDR2 FYNNEI.

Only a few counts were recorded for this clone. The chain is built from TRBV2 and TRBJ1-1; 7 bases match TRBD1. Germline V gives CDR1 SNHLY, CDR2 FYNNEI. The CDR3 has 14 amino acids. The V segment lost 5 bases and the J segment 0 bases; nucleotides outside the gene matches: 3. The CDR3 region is CASSQGVLNTEAFF. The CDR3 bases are TGTGCCAGCAGTCAGGGGGTTTTGAACACTGAAGCTTTCTTT.

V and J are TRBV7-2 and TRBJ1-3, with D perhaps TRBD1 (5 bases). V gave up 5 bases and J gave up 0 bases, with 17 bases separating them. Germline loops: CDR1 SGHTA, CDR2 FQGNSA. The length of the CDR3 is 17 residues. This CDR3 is CASSVGTGRSSGNTIYF. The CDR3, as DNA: TGTGCCAGCAGCGTAGGCACAGGCCGAAGCTCTGGAAACACCATATATTTT.

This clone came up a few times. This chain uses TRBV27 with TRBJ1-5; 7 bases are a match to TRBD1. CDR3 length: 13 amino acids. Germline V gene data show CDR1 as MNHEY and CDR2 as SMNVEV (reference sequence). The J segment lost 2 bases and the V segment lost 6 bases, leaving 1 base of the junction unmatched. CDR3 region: CASSTGGNQPQHF. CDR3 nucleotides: TGTGCCAGCAGCACAGGGGGCAATCAGCCCCAGCATTTT.

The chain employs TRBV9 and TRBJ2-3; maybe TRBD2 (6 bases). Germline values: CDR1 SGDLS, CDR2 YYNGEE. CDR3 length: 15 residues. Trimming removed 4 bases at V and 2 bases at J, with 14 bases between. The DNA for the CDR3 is TGTGCCAGCAGCCGTCCGGGACTGAACACAGATACGCAGTATTTT. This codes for CASSRPGLNTDTQYF.